This TCR beta chain comes out of a study of T-cell reconstitution after alpha-beta-depleted transplantation in children (TCRdb year 2016). Context from the whole study: T-cell immune reconstitution after TCRalphabeta/CD19-depleted allogeneic hematopoietic cell transplantation in children was quantitatively tracked in the study by means of TCR repertoire profiling. What the authors observed across the whole study: Apparently early alphabetaT-cell count recovery about two months after transplant reportedly relied on only several hundred rapidly expanded clones derived from non-depleted graft cells. Over subsequent months, a decline in hyperexpanded clone frequencies was noted, and after one year, T-cell counts and TCRbeta diversity were mostly ascribed to newly produced T cells. In some patients, high TCRbeta diversity at day 60 was attributed to recipient T cells and intrathymic progenitors that had survived conditioning.

This clonotype was counted a few times. Which antigen it targets is not known. No much larger clone is present one base from it, and per-base qualities are unavailable. This specimen's treatment or condition label, per the study, means: allogeneic hematopoietic cell transplantation with graft depleted of TCRalphabeta T cells and CD19 B cells. The transplant recipients were children given TCRalphabeta/CD19-depleted allogeneic hematopoietic cell grafts. The library came from PCR. The sequencer was an Illumina HiSeq 2500. TCR library preparation used molecular barcoding, with unique molecular identifiers applied to normalize quantification of the TCRbeta repertoire. TCRdb reworked the public reads: Q25 trimming with fastp, MiXCR clone assembly, productive beta chains retained. Duplicate CDR3 protein sequences are folded into a single record with the most common DNA and genes. Here the sample has about 1,000,000 distinct CDR3 sequences; around 30% occur a single time. The ten top clones hold roughly 28% of the sample.

This TCR came from a boy under two years old who had a stem cell transplant for SCID, so the T cells may come from the graft donor. Source: PBMCs, mostly from graft donor cells, taken 360 days after TCRalphabeta/CD19-depleted stem cell transplant.

The nucleotide sequence is given as TGTGCCAGCAGTTTAAAAGGAGGGGCTTCAGATACGCAGTATTTT. This gives the protein CASSLKGGASDTQYF. The rearranged segments are TRBV12-3 or TRBV12-4 and TRBJ2-3; TRBD2 is perhaps the D gene, given 6 matching bases. Between the V and J ends, shortened by 2 bases and 4 bases respectively, the junction contains 13 bases. The CDR3, from cysteine to phenylalanine, totals 15 residues. The only DNA kept is the CDR3, 45 bases in frame from the first base.